This entry lists 28 T cell receptor beta chains sequenced from one sample in a study of blood T cells in healthy people across ages (dated by TCRdb to about 2015). The protocol used for the library was 5' RACE. Sequencer: Illumina HiSeq 2500. The second PCR ran for roughly 7 to 11 cycles and used a J-beta primer mix along with a sample-barcoded 5' primer. In-frame beta chains were kept once TCRdb had trimmed the public reads at Q25 with fastp and called clones with MiXCR. All rows with the same CDR3 protein become a single entry with the most common DNA and genes. The sample records 550,000 to 800,000 distinct CDR3 sequences, approximately 30% of which are singletons. The ten largest clones add up to approximately 15% of the sample. The sample was blood. These receptors were collected from a woman aged 80 or older in good health. Donor details come from another sample of the same person, matched by shared clones.

This clonotype has more than one count but fewer than ten. This chain joins TRBV13 and TRBJ2-6, with D uncertain. Germline V gene sequence: CDR1 PRHDT, CDR2 FYEKMQ (reference sequence). With 3 bases removed from V and 1 base from J, the gap between germline ends came to 7 bases. CDR3 size: 15 residues. The chain's CDR3 is CASSFSGSGANVLTF. The DNA of the CDR3 is TGTGCCAGCAGCTTTTCGGGTTCTGGGGCCAACGTCCTGACTTTC.

The chain joins TRBV12-3 or TRBV12-4 to TRBJ2-5; D is undetermined. The DNA matches TRBJ2-7 better at its end, which makes the J call doubtful. The CDR3 is 13 residues long. The CDR3 sequence: CASSFLGFDEQYF. The CDR3 DNA reads TGTGCCAGCAGTTTTCTAGGGTTCGACGAGCAGTACTTC.

Remarks on this clonotype: A junction end diverges from the germline sequence, so it may reflect a read error. CDR3 region: CASSPTGYSSQPQHF. The CDR3 DNA reads as TGTGCCAGCAGCCCGACAGGCTATAGCAGTCAGCCCCAGCATTTT. The rearrangement uses TRBV12-3 or TRBV12-4 and TRBJ1-5; D perhaps matches TRBD1 (6 bases). This CDR3 spans 15 amino acids.

CDR3 amino acids: CASSRESHPYGVEQFF. The CDR3, as DNA: TGTGCCAGCAGCCGGGAGAGTCACCCGTATGGTGTTGAGCAGTTCTTC. The rearrangement uses TRBV11-1 and TRBJ2-1, with D possibly being TRBD2 (6 bases). The CDR3 sequence is 16 residues long. Trimming took off 5 bases at V and 9 bases at J, with 23 bases between the two ends. Germline CDR1 SGHAT, CDR2 FQDESV (reference sequence).

This clonotype was seen at least ten times. The V call is TRBV12-3 or TRBV12-4, the J call TRBJ2-3; TRBD1 matches 7 bases. J was trimmed by 2 bases and V by 5 bases; bases with no gene match: 7. There are 15 residues in the CDR3. The CDR3 here is CASSPAGGTTDTQYF. In nucleotides, the CDR3 is TGTGCCAGCAGTCCGGCAGGGGGAACCACAGATACGCAGTATTTT.

This chain connects TRBV24-1 to TRBJ2-5; D is possibly TRBD2 (6 bases). The CDR3 has 13 residues. CDR1 is KGHDR, CDR2 SFDVKD, per germline. V was trimmed by 10 bases and J by 11 bases, leaving 22 bases between them. The CDR3 DNA follows: TGTGCCACAACATGGGGGGATTGCGAGCAGCAGTACTTC. Translation: CATTWGDCEQQYF.

Only a few counts were recorded for this clonotype. A read error is possible here, since a much larger clone lies one base away. This sequence joins TRBV29-1 and TRBJ2-5; 7 bases are shared with TRBD2. CDR3 length equals 12 residues. Germline V lookup: CDR1 SQVTM, CDR2 ANQGSEA. Trimming removed 6 bases from V and 11 bases from J; junction bases left unmatched: 12. This chain's CDR3 is CSVRILADEQYF. CDR3 coding DNA: TGCAGCGTGCGTATTCTAGCGGATGAGCAGTACTTC.

V usage is TRBV7-2 and J usage is TRBJ2-7; 11 nucleotides line up with TRBD1. The CDR3 consists of 15 residues. Unmatched junction bases numbered 10, after V lost 5 bases and J lost 7 bases. Germline CDR1 is SGHTA and CDR2 is FQGNSA. The CDR3 sequence is CASSVGGQGVGEQYF. As DNA, the CDR3 is TGTGCCAGCAGCGTAGGGGGACAGGGGGTTGGTGAGCAGTACTTC.

Points on this clonotype: A single base separates this from a much larger clone, so it may be a read error. V is TRBV11-3 and J is TRBJ2-1; D possibly corresponds to TRBD2 (6 bases). Germline CDR1 and CDR2: SGHNT and YENEEA. The CDR3 runs to 15 residues. CDR3 protein: CACSISSVLGNEQFF. DNA of the CDR3: TGTGCCTGCAGCATATCTAGCGTTTTGGGGAATGAGCAGTTCTTC.

The CDR3: CASTLNRGAGELFF. CDR3 nucleotide sequence: TGTGCCAGCACCCTAAATCGGGGCGCCGGGGAGCTGTTTTTT. The gene calls are TRBV7-2 and TRBJ2-2, with D perhaps assigned TRBD1 or TRBD2 (5 bases each). CDR1 is SGHTA and CDR2 is FQGNSA in the germline V gene. The CDR3 has 14 residues. V shed 7 bases and J shed 6 bases, with 15 bases lying between them.

This clonotype has at least ten counts. The chain has TRBV28 and TRBJ1-5; D ambiguous. The CDR3 runs 16 residues. In germline, CDR1 is MDHEN, CDR2 SYDVKM. V was clipped by 4 bases and J by 3 bases, with 16 bases between them. CDR3 coding DNA: TGTGCCAGCAGTTCCCGCCGTGGCGGTACCAATCAGCCCCAGCATTTT. It codes for CASSSRRGGTNQPQHF.

This clonotype was recorded at least ten times. The chain links TRBV20-1 to TRBJ2-1, with D possibly TRBD2 on 6 matching bases. This CDR3 is 12 amino acids long. Germline assignment: CDR1 DFQATT and CDR2 SNEGSKA (reference sequence). The germline V and J ends were trimmed by 3 bases and 12 bases, with 15 bases remaining between them. For the CDR3, the DNA is TGCAGTGCTAGCGGGGGATCCGGCGGGCAGTTCTTC. Translation gives CSASGGSGGQFF.

A word on this clonotype: With a much larger clone just one base away, this may be a read error. V gene TRBV5-1 combines with J gene TRBJ2-5, with TRBD2 matching over 7 bases. Germline V gives CDR1 SGHRS, CDR2 YFSETQ. The J segment lost 11 bases and the V segment lost 6 bases, leaving 7 bases of the junction unmatched. The CDR3 spans 11 residues. The chain's CDR3 is CASNGGYEQYF. The CDR3, as DNA: TGCGCCAGCAACGGGGGGTATGAGCAGTACTTC.

This clonotype has ten or more counts. The rearrangement joins TRBV3-1 to TRBJ2-5; no clear D gene. The V and J ends lost 1 base and 0 bases respectively, with 6 bases between them. From germline, CDR1 is LGHDT and CDR2 YNNKEL (reference sequence). The CDR3 contains 14 residues. The CDR3 coding sequence is TGTGCCAGCAGCCAAGGGCTAAACCAAGAGACCCAGTACTTC. Translated, it gives CASSQGLNQETQYF.

The chain has TRBV7-8 and TRBJ1-1; no clear D. Germline CDR1 is SGHVS and CDR2 is FQNEAQ. The CDR3 covers 13 residues. Deletions cut 1 base from V and 8 bases from J, with 11 bases between. The chain's CDR3 is CASSLGEGVEAFF. In DNA form, the CDR3 reads TGTGCCAGCAGCTTAGGTGAAGGAGTCGAAGCTTTCTTT.

The chain employs TRBV7-2 and TRBJ2-7; the D is unclear. CDR3 length: 15 amino acids. With 3 bases removed from V and 0 bases from J, the gap between germline ends came to 12 bases. Germline loops: CDR1 SGHTA, CDR2 FQGNSA. In nucleotides, the CDR3 is TGTGCCAGCAGCTTTGGACGACTCAGCTCCTACGAGCAGTACTTC. Translating it yields CASSFGRLSSYEQYF.

Comments on this clonotype: A much larger clone lies one base from this, so it may be a read error. This chain joins TRBV29-1 and TRBJ2-7; possible D gene TRBD1, 6 bases. V lost 7 bases and J 4 bases, leaving 14 bases between the germline ends. This CDR3 is built from 12 residues. Per germline, CDR1 SQVTM and CDR2 ANQGSEA. The CDR3 region has the DNA TGCAGCGGGAGAGGCAGGGGTTACGAGCAGTACTTC. Translated, it gives CSGRGRGYEQYF.

With respect to this clonotype: This may stem from a read error, because a much larger clone lies one nucleotide away. The chain combines TRBV20-1 with TRBJ2-5; TRBD1 matches 8 bases. CDR3 size: 13 residues. Trimming took 4 bases from V and 5 from J; bases not matched to a gene: 6. The germline V gene has CDR1 DFQATT and CDR2 SNEGSKA (reference sequence). CDR3 coding DNA: TGCAGTGCTACCGGGGCAGGGGGCGAGACCCAGTACTTC. Translated, it gives CSATGAGGETQYF.

As for this clonotype: This clone may be a read error of a much larger clone one base away. The chain carries TRBV7-2 and TRBJ2-1; either TRBD1 or TRBD2 may supply D (9 bases each). The germline CDR1 and CDR2 sequences are SGHTA and FQGNSA. This CDR3 has 16 residues. Here the CDR3 reads CASSLAGQGVGNEQFF. The CDR3 DNA sequence: TGTGCCAGCAGCCTAGCGGGACAGGGTGTGGGTAATGAGCAGTTCTTC.

This clonotype was observed a few times. V is TRBV25-1 and J is TRBJ2-7; a weak D match, TRBD1 (6 bases). Trimming took 6 bases from V and 2 from J, leaving 14 bases between them. CDR3 length: 14 residues. CDR1 MGHDK and CDR2 SYGVNS come from the germline V gene. CDR3: CASRAPGAAYEQYF. The CDR3 DNA is TGTGCCAGCAGGGCACCAGGGGCTGCCTACGAGCAGTACTTC.

As for this clonotype: The junction and the germline gene differ at one end; a read error may be behind it. This chain links TRBV7-2 with TRBJ2-7, with TRBD1 as a possible D gene (7 bases). The CDR3 is 14 residues long. CDR1 is SGHTA and CDR2 is FQGNSA in the germline V gene. The CDR3 DNA follows: TGTGTCAGCAACCCAGGGGGGCAGACCTACGAGCAGTACTTC. Its protein is CVSNPGGQTYEQYF.

A few counts support this clonotype. A much larger clone sits a single nucleotide away, making a read error possible. The chain couples TRBV15 to TRBJ1-4, with a weak D call TRBD1 (5 bases). CDR1 and CDR2 (germline): LNHNV, YYDKDF (reference sequence). Trimming stripped 11 bases from V and 0 bases from J, with 13 bases between. The CDR3 is 14 amino acids. The CDR3 protein is CAARWGSTNEKLFF. The CDR3 DNA reads as TGTGCCGCCCGTTGGGGCTCAACTAATGAAAAACTGTTTTTT. Looking up the rest from reference TRBV15 and TRBJ1-4 gives the full variable domain: DAMVIQNPRYQVTQFGKPVTLSCSQTLNHNVMYWYQQKSSQAPKLLFHYYDKDFNNEADTPDNFQSRRPNTSFCFLDIRSPGLGDTAMYLCAARWGSTNEKLFFGSGTQLSVL.

This clonotype was seen only once. This may be a read error, as it is one base from a much larger clone. V is TRBV15 and J is TRBJ2-7; TRBD1 might be the D (6 bases). Germline CDR1 and CDR2: LNHNV and YYDKDF (reference sequence). The CDR3 has 16 residues. The CDR3 sequence: CATSSGTGPLSYKQYF. The CDR3 DNA reads TGTGCCACCAGCAGTGGAACAGGGCCCCTCTCCTACAAGCAGTACTTC.

Worth noting for this clonotype: A much larger clonotype is one base distant, so this may be a read error. CDR3 amino acids: CSALELGNQPRHF. In DNA form, the CDR3 reads TGCAGTGCTCTAGAACTCGGCAATCAGCCCCGGCATTTT. The V and J genes are TRBV20-1 and TRBJ1-5; no clear D gene. The CDR3 spans 13 residues. In germline, CDR1 is DFQATT, CDR2 SNEGSKA (reference sequence).

CDR3 nucleotide sequence: TGCGCCAGCAGTGCGCCATATGGGACGGAGAGCTCTGGGGCCAACGTCCTGACTTTC. Amino acid sequence: CASSAPYGTESSGANVLTF. V gene TRBV5-1 combines with J gene TRBJ2-6, with D possibly being TRBD1 or TRBD2 (5 bases each). The CDR3 runs 19 residues. CDR1 and CDR2 from the germline V gene are SGHRS and YFSETQ. Trimming pared 5 bases from V and 0 bases from J, leaving 21 bases between. Supplemented by reference TRBV5-1 and TRBJ2-6, the full variable domain reads KAGVTQTPRYLIKTRGQQVTLSCSPISGHRSVSWYQQTPGQGLQFLFEYFSETQRNKGNFPGRFSGRQFSNSRSEMNVSTLELGDSALYLCASSAPYGTESSGANVLTFGAGSRLTVL.

The chain links TRBV5-1 to TRBJ2-6; D possibly matches TRBD1 or TRBD2 (5 bases each). The CDR3 spans 16 residues. Germline V gene sequence: CDR1 SGHRS, CDR2 YFSETQ. V dropped 0 bases and J dropped 5 bases, with 12 bases sitting between them. The CDR3 region is CASSLAGPGRANVLTF. The CDR3 DNA is TGCGCCAGCAGCTTGGCCGGGCCGGGGCGGGCCAACGTCCTGACTTTC.

The chain employs TRBV9 and TRBJ2-2, with unresolved D. The CDR3 spans 16 residues. V lost 0 bases and J 0 bases, leaving 9 bases between the germline ends. The germline CDR1 and CDR2 sequences are SGDLS and YYNGEE. CDR3 in DNA: TGTGCCAGCAGCGTAGGGCCGGTAGCGAACACCGGGGAGCTGTTTTTT. Its translation: CASSVGPVANTGELFF.

This clonotype came up many times. V and J are TRBV5-6 and TRBJ2-5; TRBD1 or TRBD2 may be the D gene (5 bases each). Germline values: CDR1 SGHDT, CDR2 YYEEEE. This CDR3 comprises 16 residues. V lost 4 bases, J lost 5 bases, and 21 bases lay in between. The CDR3 loop is CASSARRTLEGETQYF. The CDR3 nucleotides are TGTGCCAGCAGCGCCCGACGGACCCTCGAGGGGGAGACCCAGTACTTC. The full variable domain, rest sourced from reference TRBV5-6 and TRBJ2-5, is DAGVTQSPTHLIKTRGQQVTLRCSPKSGHDTVSWYQQALGQGPQFIFQYYEEEERQRGNFPDRFSGHQFPNYSSELNVNALLLGDSALYLCASSARRTLEGETQYFGPGTRLLVL.